This TCR beta chain was captured in a study of shared clonotypes between healthy human individuals (dated by TCRdb to between 2020 and 2021). About the full investigation: The cohort included three men and a couple of women between 18 and 49 years of age. Libraries were prepared and TCR repertoires were sequenced by different laboratories using diverse techniques, in order to increase sequencing depth and limit assay-specific biases. Leukapheresis yielded between about 0.9 and 9 billion PBMCs per donor. To estimate repertoire size and how much clonotypes are shared between individuals, the study performed deep sequencing of blood TCR repertoires from a handful of healthy adults. For each donor, CD4 naive and CD4 memory were each given three plates, CD8 naive was given two plates, and CD8 memory was given one plate.

Healthy HIV-negative adults with no recently reported acute infections or vaccinations were included as donors. Only Caucasian adults living in Nashville, Tennessee, USA were represented among the donors. CD8 memory samples consisted of magnetically selected CD45RO+ cells combined with CCR7-negative CD45RA+ effector memory (TemRA) cells. Blood was obtained by leukapheresis, after which PBMCs were separated by Ficoll-Histopaque density gradient centrifugation and cryopreserved in liquid nitrogen vapor phase. Purity and quantity of every magnetically sorted T cell population were checked by analytical flow cytometry. From each sorted fraction, genomic DNA was isolated and quantified by UV absorbance on a Nanodrop 2000c. General findings and caveats noted by the study authors: Compared with non-shared clonotypes, clonotypes shared by all four sorted-subset donors had higher generation probabilities. Across a handful of donors, roughly 5.4% of naive CD4, roughly 3.5% of naive CD8, around 2.1% of memory CD4, and approximately 0.4% of memory CD8 clonotypes were shared. The small number of donors limited the genetic and exposure-history diversity represented. Pairwise subsampling led to the expectation that sequencing depth would affect the degree of clonotype sharing among donors. Even with the large sequencing depth, rarefaction of the sorted-subset datasets indicated that sequencing was incomplete. Sampling was restricted to blood, and TCR repertoires in tissues likely differ from the TCR repertoires found in blood. Naive subsets generally had larger estimated clonotype richness than memory subsets.

Using the deep immunoSEQ assay, TCR CDR3 regions were amplified from genomic DNA by multiplex PCR. Genomic DNA extracted from each cell subset was distributed evenly over all wells of several immunoSEQ 96-well plates, and each plate served as one replicate. For sorted subsets, approximately 210 ng of genomic DNA, equivalent to tens of thousands of T cell genomes, went into each replicate PCR. Purified libraries were measured with a Qubit 3.0 fluorometer, size-checked on a Bioanalyzer 2100, and measured again with the KAPA Library Quantification kit. Every immunoSEQ 96-well plate was sequenced on a dedicated single-read 150-cycle Illumina NextSeq 550 flow cell. The paper's processing steps were these. Because the immunoSEQ output held only junctional sequences and lacked quality scores, the filtering could not match the filtering applied to full-length reads. To assign V/J genes and CDR3, sequences were annotated against IMGT germline references using PyIR, a Python wrapper for IgBLAST v1.9. Reads were removed for weak V/J assignments (E-value above 1e-6), missing CDR3, stop codons, out-of-frame junctions, or ambiguous translated residues. V3J clonotypes were defined as sequences sharing the same inferred V gene, J gene, and CDR3 amino acid sequence. To compute the percentage overlap between repertoires, the number of shared unique clonotypes was divided by the size of the smaller repertoire. Repertoire richness was assessed with RTK rarefaction, the Chao1 estimator, and Recon v2.1 estimates of unobserved clonotypes. Generation probabilities for all TCRbeta clonotypes obtained by the gDNA method from a handful of donors were computed using OLGA. TCRdb took this table from immuneACCESS and kept in-frame rearrangements with V and J called. Such tables lack part of the clones; where checked against another copy, unresolved V genes explain under half of the gap, and the rest is unexplained. V, J and clone size were drawn from that table, and D and trimming were deduced from the DNA. Present in this sample are about 690,000 clones, less than 95% of which were seen just once. In total, the top ten clones hold 30% to 40% of the sample.

Concerning this clone: Its binding antigen is unknown. Nothing much larger sits one base from this clone, and base qualities are not available.

The CDR3 holds 15 amino acids from the cysteine to the phenylalanine. Only the CDR3 region is kept as DNA, spanning 45 bases read in frame from base 1. CDR1 and CDR2 are read off the germline V gene (reference sequence) as SEHNR and FQNEAQ. V lost 5 bases and J lost 0 bases; the stretch between them is 14 bases long. Material for sequencing was memory CD8+ T cells from PBMCs. The cell subset or site label corresponds to: CD45RO+ cells pooled with CCR7-negative TemRA cells. The clonotype originates from a man between 18 and 29 years old in good health. Some clones in this sample may be carry-over from other donors' samples. The chain was built from TRBV7-9 and TRBJ2-7; the D gene is perhaps TRBD2, on 6 matching bases. The CDR3 region has the sequence CASSEGAGSSYEQYF. The nucleotides are TGTGCCAGCAGCGAAGGGGCGGGGAGCTCCTACGAGCAGTACTTC.